This TCR beta chain comes out of a study of T cell repertoires in cytomegalovirus infection. Study overall: Both CMV infection and a matching HLA type were indicated by public TCR beta signatures. General study findings and limits: Predominance within the ex vivo response was attributable to HLA-C-restricted CMV-specific TCR beta clonotypes.

TCRdb re-derived calls from the reads in MiXCR, one entry per CDR3 protein. The table lists approximately 500,000 distinct CDR3 sequences, around 27% of them singletons. This CDR3 is 15 amino acids long. Trimming removed 2 bases at V and 4 bases at J, with 15 bases between. From germline, CDR1 is SGHNT and CDR2 YYREEE (reference sequence). Remarks on this clonotype: Its antigen is not identified.

This receptor was taken from a human donor in good health (CMV status not recorded). Some clones in this sample may be carry-over from other donors' samples. Sequencing was performed on PBMCs. This chain uses TRBV5-4 with TRBJ2-5; D possibly corresponds to TRBD2 (7 bases). The CDR3 sequence is CASSLRGRDGETQYF. The CDR3 nucleotides read TGTGCCAGCAGCTTAAGGGGGAGGGACGGAGAGACCCAGTACTTC.